This T cell receptor beta chain was recorded in a study of blood T cell repertoires in COVID-19. Across the whole study: Acute and convalescent COVID-19 samples came from the United States, Italy and Spain.

TCRdb's copy holds only in-frame clones and misses some; the assay was immunoSEQ multiplex PCR. The sample contains 50,000 to 75,000 clones, about 89% of which appear only once. CDR3 size: 18 residues. Germline V gene lookup returns CDR1 LGHDT and CDR2 YNNKEL (reference sequence). With 0 bases clipped from V and 6 bases from J, the junction kept 14 bases outside the gene matches. The sequenced sample consisted of peripheral blood. This clonotype originated in a man aged 60 to 69 with acute or convalescent COVID-19. This rearrangement joins TRBV3-1 (or the pseudogene TRBV3-2) to TRBJ1-3, with 7 bases aligning to TRBD1. As DNA, the CDR3 is TGTGCCAGCAGCCAAGATAGAGGGACAGCATTTAAGGAAAACACCATATATTTT. This sequence encodes CASSQDRGTAFKENTIYF.